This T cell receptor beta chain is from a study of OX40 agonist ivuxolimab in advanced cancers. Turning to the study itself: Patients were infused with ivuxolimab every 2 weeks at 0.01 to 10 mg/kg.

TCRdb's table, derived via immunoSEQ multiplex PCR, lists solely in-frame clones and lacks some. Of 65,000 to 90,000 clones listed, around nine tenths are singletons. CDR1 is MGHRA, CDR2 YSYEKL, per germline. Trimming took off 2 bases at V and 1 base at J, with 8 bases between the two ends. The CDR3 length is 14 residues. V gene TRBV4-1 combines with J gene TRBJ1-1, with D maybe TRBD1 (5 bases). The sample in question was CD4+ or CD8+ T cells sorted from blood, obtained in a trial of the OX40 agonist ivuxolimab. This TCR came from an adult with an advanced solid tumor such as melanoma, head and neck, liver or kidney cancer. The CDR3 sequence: CASSQTTENTEAFF. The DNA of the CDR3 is TGCGCCAGCAGCCAAACGACAGAGAACACTGAAGCTTTCTTT.